The rows below give T cell receptor beta chains drawn from one sample of a study of PD-L1 blockade in urothelial cancer. The assay was immunoSEQ multiplex PCR, and TCRdb's table has in-frame clones only and misses some. Of roughly 130,000 clones listed, about four fifths are singletons. The sample was PBMCs, taken around atezolizumab (anti-PD-L1) treatment. The receptors shown here come from a man aged 50-60 years with urothelial cancer. Each CDR3 is given with its conserved first and last residue. D genes are given only for firm matches. For some rows the clone size is stated as once, few or many, or as a class when expanded; others skip it.

V gene	D gene	J gene	clone size	CDR3 protein	CDR3 DNA
TRBV28	TRBD1	TRBJ1-2	.	CASSSYTGGEDGYTF	TGTGCCAGCAGTTCCTATACAGGGGGCGAGGATGGCTACACCTTC
TRBV6-1	TRBD2	TRBJ2-3	.	CASIHERERDTQYF	TGTGCCAGCATTCACGAGCGGGAGCGGGATACGCAGTATTTT
TRBV7-6	.	TRBJ2-3	.	CASSRPGGLNTDTQYF	TGTGCCAGCAGCCGACCCGGCGGCCTGAACACAGATACGCAGTATTTT
TRBV28	TRBD1	TRBJ2-3	.	CASSLVTGPYTDTQYF	TGTGCCAGCAGTTTAGTGACAGGGCCATACACAGATACGCAGTATTTT
TRBV2	TRBD1	TRBJ2-1	.	CASSGNRGAYNEQFF	TGTGCCAGCAGTGGTAACAGGGGGGCCTACAATGAGCAGTTCTTC
TRBV6-1	.	TRBJ2-3	.	CASSRISGIGDTQYF	TGTGCCAGCAGTCGAATTAGCGGAATAGGAGATACGCAGTATTTT
TRBV7-3	.	TRBJ1-4	.	CASSRSPNEKLFF	TGTGCCAGCAGCCGAAGCCCCAATGAAAAACTGTTTTTT
TRBV7-2	TRBD1	TRBJ2-1	.	CASSPKGGGTGGRGEQFF	TGTGCCAGCAGCCCTAAAGGTGGCGGGACAGGAGGTAGGGGTGAGCAGTTCTTC
TRBV19	TRBD1	TRBJ2-7	.	CASSTWTGTYEQYF	TGTGCCAGTAGTACTTGGACAGGGACCTACGAGCAGTACTTC
TRBV5-1	TRBD1	TRBJ1-2	.	CASSLGQGGGGYTF	TGCGCCAGCAGCTTGGGACAGGGTGGTGGTGGCTACACCTTC
TRBV10-3	.	TRBJ2-7	.	CAIINGNTYEQYF	TGTGCCATCATCAACGGGAATACCTACGAGCAGTACTTC
TRBV7-9	.	TRBJ1-2	.	CASSQGASRGYTF	TGTGCCAGCAGCCAAGGGGCGTCTCGGGGCTACACCTTC
TRBV5-4	TRBD2	TRBJ2-1	.	CASSRGLAENNEQFF	TGTGCCAGCAGCCGGGGACTAGCGGAAAACAATGAGCAGTTCTTC
TRBV30	.	TRBJ1-1	.	CAWSVLGWGGNTEAFF	TGTGCCTGGAGTGTATTGGGGTGGGGCGGAAACACTGAAGCTTTCTTT
TRBV9	TRBD1	TRBJ1-6	.	CASSGRTGESPLHF	TGTGCCAGCAGCGGCAGGACAGGGGAGTCACCCCTCCACTTT
TRBV5-1	TRBD1	TRBJ1-4	.	CASSLDPGQGNEKLFF	TGCGCCAGCAGCTTGGACCCGGGACAGGGGAATGAAAAACTGTTTTTT
TRBV19	TRBD2	TRBJ2-5	.	CASSGSGRQETQYF	TGTGCCAGTAGTGGTAGCGGGAGGCAGGAGACCCAGTACTTC
TRBV6-5	TRBD2	TRBJ2-1	.	CASSYSGGRGDEQFF	TGTGCCAGCAGTTACTCGGGAGGGAGAGGGGATGAGCAGTTCTTC
TRBV5-1	TRBD2	TRBJ2-3	.	CASSLAVSGSTDTQYF	TGCGCCAGCAGCTTGGCGGTTAGCGGGAGCACAGATACGCAGTATTTT
TRBV7-8	TRBD2	TRBJ2-7	.	CASRFSGSYEQYF	TGTGCCAGCAGGTTTAGCGGGAGTTACGAGCAGTACTTC
TRBV4-1	TRBD2	TRBJ2-1	.	CASSRSTGGVNEQFF	TGCGCCAGCAGCCGATCGACGGGAGGCGTCAATGAGCAGTTCTTC
TRBV4-1	TRBD2	TRBJ2-2	.	CASSPWTSGAGELFF	TGCGCCAGCAGCCCCTGGACTAGCGGGGCCGGGGAGCTGTTTTTT
TRBV9	TRBD2	TRBJ2-7	.	CASSSRLAGGSHEQYF	TGTGCCAGCAGCTCCCGACTAGCGGGAGGATCCCACGAGCAGTACTTC
TRBV27	.	TRBJ2-7	.	CASSFQGTFYEQYF	TGTGCCAGCAGTTTCCAAGGGACATTCTACGAGCAGTACTTC
TRBV10-3	TRBD1	TRBJ1-1	.	CAIRDRGNTEAFF	TGTGCCATCAGGGACAGGGGGAACACTGAAGCTTTCTTT
TRBV7-7	TRBD1	TRBJ2-7	.	CASSLAGTGTNEQYF	TGTGCTAGCAGCTTAGCCGGGACAGGGACCAACGAGCAGTACTTC
TRBV7-3	.	TRBJ1-2	.	CASSLGHSGYTF	TGTGCCAGCAGCTTGGGGCACTCTGGCTACACCTTC
TRBV6-5	.	TRBJ1-2	.	CASRDLDSPSYGYTF	TGTGCCAGCAGAGACCTCGACAGCCCCTCCTATGGCTACACCTTC
TRBV27	.	TRBJ2-1	.	CASSPRLDSYNEQFF	TGTGCCAGCAGCCCAAGACTAGACTCCTACAATGAGCAGTTCTTC
TRBV7-9	.	TRBJ2-5	.	CASSKQGTKETQYF	TGTGCCAGCAGTAAACAGGGAACCAAAGAGACCCAGTACTTC
TRBV20-1	TRBD2	TRBJ2-7	.	CSADGTSGRF	TGCAGTGCGGACGGGACTAGCGGGAGGTTC
TRBV6-1	.	TRBJ1-6	.	CASSSRASDSPLHF	TGTGCCAGCAGTTCGAGGGCTTCGGATTCACCCCTCCACTTT
TRBV15	TRBD1	TRBJ2-7	.	CATSYGQGGYEQYF	TGTGCCACCAGCTATGGACAGGGGGGATACGAGCAGTACTTC
TRBV19	TRBD2	TRBJ2-1	.	CASSLRTSPYNEQFF	TGTGCCAGTAGTCTTAGGACTAGCCCCTACAATGAGCAGTTCTTC
TRBV6-5	TRBD2	TRBJ2-5	.	CASGVAGAGAETQYF	TGTGCCAGTGGAGTAGCGGGAGCAGGTGCGGAGACCCAGTACTTC
TRBV19	.	TRBJ1-1	.	CASSLTNRDTEAFF	TGTGCCAGTAGTCTCACAAACAGGGACACTGAAGCTTTCTTT
TRBV7-8	.	TRBJ2-5	.	CASLTRETQYF	TGTGCCTCCCTCACTAGAGAGACCCAGTACTTC
TRBV6-1	.	TRBJ1-4	.	CASSFRGANEKLFF	TGTGCCAGCAGCTTCCGGGGTGCTAATGAAAAACTGTTTTTT
TRBV2	.	TRBJ1-6	.	CASSLTTLNSPLHF	TGTGCCAGCAGCCTTACTACCCTTAATTCACCCCTCCACTTT
TRBV5-5	TRBD1	TRBJ1-4	.	CASSSPGTGTEKLFF	TGTGCCAGCAGCTCCCCCGGGACAGGGACTGAAAAACTGTTTTTT
TRBV5-1	TRBD1	TRBJ1-4	.	CASRRQTGERSNEKLFF	TGCGCCAGCAGACGCCAGACAGGGGAGAGATCTAATGAAAAACTGTTTTTT
TRBV6-1	.	TRBJ2-7	.	CASSDTIVGLQYEQYF	TGTGCCAGCAGTGATACAATAGTGGGGCTCCAGTACGAGCAGTACTTC
TRBV7-6	.	TRBJ2-4	many	CASSPFPAELAKNIQYF	TGTGCCAGCAGTCCCTTTCCAGCGGAGCTAGCCAAAAACATTCAGTACTTC
TRBV20-1	TRBD1	TRBJ2-7	.	CSAPDRDEQYF	TGCAGTGCACCCGACAGGGACGAGCAGTACTTC
TRBV4-1	.	TRBJ2-1	.	CASSQIAEYNEQFF	TGCGCCAGCAGCCAGATAGCGGAATACAATGAGCAGTTCTTC
TRBV15	.	TRBJ2-1	.	CATSRGRGMEQFF	TGTGCCACCAGCAGAGGTCGCGGGATGGAGCAGTTCTTC
TRBV30	TRBD2	TRBJ2-5	.	CAWSVSRTSSQETQYF	TGTGCCTGGAGTGTATCCAGGACTAGCAGCCAAGAGACCCAGTACTTC
TRBV7-9	TRBD1	TRBJ1-2	.	CASSLAGTDSYGYTF	TGTGCCAGCAGCTTAGCCGGGACAGATTCCTATGGCTACACCTTC
TRBV30	TRBD1	TRBJ1-5	.	CAWSVTGGINQPQHF	TGTGCCTGGAGTGTAACAGGGGGCATAAATCAGCCCCAGCATTTT
TRBV28	TRBD2	TRBJ2-5	.	CASSFVTGTSSQETQYF	TGTGCCAGCAGTTTTGTCACCGGGACTAGTTCCCAAGAGACCCAGTACTTC
TRBV28	TRBD1	TRBJ2-7	many	CASSQLWTGGEQYF	TGTGCCAGCAGCCAACTATGGACAGGGGGCGAGCAGTACTTC
TRBV18	.	TRBJ2-7	.	CASSPLPGPNEQYF	TGTGCCAGCTCACCACTCCCGGGTCCCAACGAGCAGTACTTC
TRBV6-4	TRBD2	TRBJ2-1	.	CASSLLAGAGEQFF	TGTGCCAGCAGTTTACTAGCGGGAGCCGGTGAGCAGTTCTTC
TRBV19	TRBD1	TRBJ2-7	few	CASSAGQGTSGEQYF	TGTGCCAGTAGTGCCGGACAGGGGACCTCCGGCGAGCAGTACTTC